What follows are 30 T cell receptor beta chains derived from one specimen sequenced in a study of cytomegalovirus exposure and HLA in healthy donors. Both 60 Vbeta primers and 13 Jbeta primers went into the PCR. Profiling relied on immunoSEQ multiplex PCR, and the TCRdb table lists in-frame clones only, not all of them. Of fewer than 200,000 clones detected, 82% appear once; the ten largest clones hold about 1.6%. Sequencing input: PBMCs. These receptors were taken from a male donor in good health and CMV-seronegative.

The J gene is TRBJ2-7, the V gene TRBV5-6; tentatively, D is TRBD2 (5 bases). This CDR3 region has 12 residues. Per germline, CDR1 SGHDT and CDR2 YYEEEE. The V gene lost 3 bases and the J gene lost 3 bases, with 7 bases spanning the gap. Here the CDR3 DNA reads TGTGCCAGCAGCTCGACTAACTACGAGCAGTACTTC. Its translation: CASSSTNYEQYF. The full variable domain, rest sourced from reference TRBV5-6 and TRBJ2-7, is DAGVTQSPTHLIKTRGQQVTLRCSPKSGHDTVSWYQQALGQGPQFIFQYYEEEERQRGNFPDRFSGHQFPNYSSELNVNALLLGDSALYLCASSSTNYEQYFGPGTRLTVT.

The rearrangement uses TRBV18 and TRBJ2-6, with D tentatively TRBD1 (6 bases). Trimming took off 1 base at V and 0 bases at J, with 10 bases between the two ends. The germline CDR1 and CDR2 sequences are KGHSH and LQKENI. The length of the CDR3 is 17 residues. CDR3 DNA sequence: TGTGCCAGCTCACCACAACAGGGAATCTCTGGGGCCAACGTCCTGACTTTC. Amino acid sequence: CASSPQQGISGANVLTF. The full variable domain, completed using reference TRBV18 and TRBJ2-6, is NAGVMQNPRHLVRRRGQEARLRCSPMKGHSHVYWYRQLPEEGLKFMVYLQKENIIDESGMPKERFSAEFPKEGPSILRIQQVVRGDSAAYFCASSPQQGISGANVLTFGAGSRLTVL.

This clone appeared a single time. The J gene is TRBJ2-7, the V gene TRBV20-1; D gene ambiguous. This CDR3 contains 11 residues. The V end was cut by 5 bases, the J end by 4 bases, with 9 bases between. CDR1 and CDR2 (germline): DFQATT, SNEGSKA (reference sequence). CDR3 protein: CSAPILYEQYF. The CDR3 DNA reads TGCAGTGCTCCGATTCTATACGAGCAGTACTTC.

This chain joins TRBV5-1 and TRBJ2-1, with 9 bases lining up with TRBD1. The germline V gene has CDR1 SGHRS and CDR2 YFSETQ. V lost 4 bases and J lost 2; bases outside the gene matches: 7. The CDR3 loop spans 16 amino acids. The CDR3 region is CASSLPGQGTYNEQFF. The CDR3, as DNA: TGCGCCAGCAGCCTACCGGGACAGGGCACCTACAATGAGCAGTTCTTC.

In regard to this clone: One end of the junction does not line up with germline, which may come from a read error. The rearrangement uses TRBV27 and TRBJ2-2, with 8 bases fitting TRBD1. This CDR3 spans 15 amino acids. CDR1 is MNHEY, CDR2 SMNVEV, per germline (reference sequence). The CDR3 DNA reads TGTGCCAGAGCGAACAGGGGGTACGAACACCGGGGAGCTGTTTTT. Translation gives CARANRGYEHRGAVF.

This clone came up a few times. The chain is built from TRBV9 and TRBJ1-2; 11 bases are a match to TRBD1. Trimming removed 4 bases from V and 7 bases from J; junction bases left unmatched: 6. CDR3 length: 14 amino acids. The germline V gene encodes CDR1 SGDLS and CDR2 YYNGEE. CDR3 bases: TGTGCCAGCAGCTACAGGACAGGGGGCTTTGGCTACACCTTC. Amino acids: CASSYRTGGFGYTF.

This chain uses TRBV5-6 with TRBJ2-3; D may be TRBD2 (6 bases). The V gene lost 1 base and the J gene lost 4 bases, with 16 bases spanning the gap. Germline V gene sequence: CDR1 SGHDT, CDR2 YYEEEE. CDR3 length: 16 residues. CDR3 in amino acids: CASSLLFSGRSDTQYF. CDR3 DNA sequence: TGTGCCAGCAGCTTGCTTTTTTCGGGGAGGTCAGATACGCAGTATTTT.

This clone was recorded once. The chain has TRBV19 and TRBJ2-7; weak D call: TRBD1 (6 bases). The CDR3 totals 15 residues. V was cut by 3 bases and J by 0 bases, with 12 bases left in between. CDR1 is LNHDA, CDR2 SQIVND, per germline (reference sequence). The chain's CDR3 is CASSILGTRSYEQYF. CDR3 nucleotides: TGTGCCAGTAGTATTCTGGGGACACGCTCCTACGAGCAGTACTTC.

This chain connects TRBV6-5 to TRBJ2-7, with 8 bases aligning to TRBD2. V dropped 4 bases and J dropped 2; count of bases not matched to a gene: 4. CDR1 and CDR2 from the germline V gene are MNHEY and SVGAGI. The CDR3 runs 14 residues. The CDR3 nucleotides are TGTGCCAGCAGTTCCGGGACTAGTGCCTACGAGCAGTACTTC. Its protein product is CASSSGTSAYEQYF.

The chain joins TRBV5-6 to TRBJ2-7; 7 bases line up with TRBD1. J gave up 2 bases and V 2 bases, and 7 bases lay outside the gene matches. Looked up from germline, CDR1 is SGHDT and CDR2 is YYEEEE. This CDR3 has 15 residues. CDR3 in DNA: TGTGCCAGCAGCTTCGTACGGCAGGGGGCCTACGAGCAGTACTTC. It encodes CASSFVRQGAYEQYF. Drawing the rest from reference TRBV5-6 and TRBJ2-7, the complete variable domain is DAGVTQSPTHLIKTRGQQVTLRCSPKSGHDTVSWYQQALGQGPQFIFQYYEEEERQRGNFPDRFSGHQFPNYSSELNVNALLLGDSALYLCASSFVRQGAYEQYFGPGTRLTVT.

This chain connects TRBV9 to TRBJ2-4, with 7 positions matching TRBD1. This CDR3 comprises 13 residues. The junction had 5 bases not matched to a gene; V was cut back by 2 bases and J by 9 bases. Germline lookup yields CDR1 SGDLS and CDR2 YYNGEE. CDR3 coding DNA: TGTGCCAGCAGCGTCACAGGGGACGGCATTCAGTACTTC. It yields the protein CASSVTGDGIQYF.

CDR3: CASSLGTGGQPQHF. The CDR3 bases are TGTGCCAGCAGTCTTGGGACAGGGGGTCAGCCCCAGCATTTT. The chain is built from TRBV27 and TRBJ1-5; 11 bases are shared with TRBD1. Germline-derived CDR1 and CDR2 are MNHEY and SMNVEV (reference sequence). V was pared by 5 bases and J by 6 bases, with 3 bases of the junction left unmatched. CDR3 length equals 14 residues.

The chain carries TRBV10-2 and TRBJ1-4; 7 nucleotides line up with TRBD1. J lost 7 bases, V lost 6 bases, and 5 bases had no gene match. CDR1 and CDR2 (germline): WSHSY, SAAADI. This CDR3 is 13 amino acids long. The CDR3 DNA sequence: TGCGCCAGCAGGAGGGGGCTAGGTGAAAAACTGTTTTTT. Its protein product is CASRRGLGEKLFF.

CDR3 sequence: CSVSGTGDTDTQYF. The CDR3 nucleotides read TGCAGCGTTTCCGGGACAGGAGACACAGATACGCAGTATTTT. This chain joins TRBV29-1 and TRBJ2-3; 8 positions match TRBD1. This CDR3 has 14 amino acids. Per the germline V gene, CDR1 is SQVTM and CDR2 is ANQGSEA. The V and J ends lost 5 bases and 2 bases, in that order; junction bases with no gene match: 6.

This rearrangement joins TRBV5-5 to TRBJ2-6, with unresolved D. V lost 4 bases to trimming and J lost 2 bases, with 10 bases between them. This CDR3 has 15 residues. Germline assignment: CDR1 SGHKS and CDR2 YYEKEE (reference sequence). The CDR3 sequence is CASSPQWAGANVLTF. CDR3 nucleotide sequence: TGTGCCAGCAGCCCACAGTGGGCTGGGGCCAACGTCCTGACTTTC.

The J gene is TRBJ2-3, the V gene TRBV11-2; D call uncertain. V was pared by 2 bases and J by 0 bases, with 9 bases between. Germline V CDR1 and CDR2: SGHAT, FQNNGV. The CDR3 is made up of 15 amino acids. CDR3: CASSLPYSSTDTQYF. The CDR3 region has the DNA TGTGCCAGCAGCTTACCGTACTCTAGCACAGATACGCAGTATTTT. Looking up the rest from reference TRBV11-2 and TRBJ2-3 gives the full variable domain: EAGVAQSPRYKIIEKRQSVAFWCNPISGHATLYWYQQILGQGPKLLIQFQNNGVVDDSQLPKDRFSAERLKGVDSTLKIQPAKLEDSAVYLCASSLPYSSTDTQYFGPGTRLTVL.

The V call is TRBV5-4, the J call TRBJ1-1; D remains unclear. Germline CDR1 SGHNT, CDR2 YYREEE (reference sequence). The length of the CDR3 is 16 residues. Trimming took 2 bases from V and 3 from J, leaving 17 bases between them. CDR3 nucleotides: TGTGCCAGCAGCTTAGGAAGTGGGCAGGTGGACACTGAAGCTTTCTTT. Its protein product is CASSLGSGQVDTEAFF.

The V gene is TRBV7-3, the J gene TRBJ1-2; D is ambiguous. The CDR3 is 15 residues long. CDR1 is SGHTA and CDR2 is FQGTGA in the germline V gene. V lost 1 base, J lost 7 bases, and 16 bases lay in between. The CDR3 spells CASSLNPLRESGYTF. For the CDR3, the DNA is TGTGCCAGCAGCTTAAACCCGCTAAGGGAGAGTGGCTACACCTTC.

The chain recombines TRBV19 with TRBJ1-5; 9 bases align to TRBD1. This CDR3 region has 14 residues. The V gene end was trimmed by 9 bases and the J gene end by 5 bases; junction bases not matched to a gene: 8. The germline gives CDR1 LNHDA, CDR2 SQIVND (reference sequence). The CDR3 protein is CASGDRVWDQPQHF. The DNA for the CDR3 is TGTGCCAGCGGGGACAGGGTTTGGGATCAGCCCCAGCATTTT.

This chain uses TRBV4-1 with TRBJ2-7; TRBD1 matches at 10 bases. After removal of 0 bases from V and 6 bases from J, the junction contained 5 bases not matched to a gene. The CDR3 is 15 amino acids. Germline V CDR1 and CDR2: MGHRA, YSYEKL. The CDR3 here is CASSQEGTGAREQYF. The CDR3 DNA is TGCGCCAGCAGCCAAGAAGGGACAGGGGCCCGCGAGCAGTACTTC.

The chain is built from TRBV6-5 and TRBJ1-1, with D possibly being TRBD1 (6 bases). Trimming shortened V by 6 bases and J by 7 bases, and 12 bases separated the two germline ends. Germline V lookup: CDR1 MNHEY, CDR2 SVGAGI. The CDR3 spans 12 residues. The CDR3 DNA reads as TGTGCCAGCAGAACTTTACAGGGTGAAGCTTTCTTT. Its protein product is CASRTLQGEAFF.

The V call is TRBV19, the J call TRBJ1-3; weak D call: TRBD1 (6 bases). Germline V gene sequence: CDR1 LNHDA, CDR2 SQIVND (reference sequence). This CDR3 is 17 amino acids long. Trimming removed 6 bases at V and 3 bases at J, with 21 bases between. DNA of the CDR3: TGTGCCAGTAGAGGGGGAACGGGGAGTCTGATTGGAAACACCATATATTTT. This encodes CASRGGTGSLIGNTIYF.

The V call is TRBV6-5, the J call TRBJ1-1, with D perhaps TRBD1 (6 bases). V gave up 10 bases and J gave up 9 bases, with 18 bases separating them. Germline V gives CDR1 MNHEY, CDR2 SVGAGI. The CDR3 is made up of 12 amino acids. As DNA, the CDR3 is TGTGCCACACATACAGGGTGGGCCCAAGCTTTCTTT. It specifies CATHTGWAQAFF.

This clone has more than one count but fewer than ten. V is TRBV10-2 and J is TRBJ2-2; 9 nucleotides agree with TRBD2. Germline V gene data show CDR1 as WSHSY and CDR2 as SAAADI. The length of the CDR3 is 15 residues. The V gene end was trimmed by 5 bases and the J gene end by 3 bases; junction bases not matched to a gene: 4. CDR3 nucleotide sequence: TGCGCCAGCAGTCTAGCGGGGTCTTACACCGGGGAGCTGTTTTTT. It yields the protein CASSLAGSYTGELFF.

CDR3 in amino acids: CASSLGALNYGYTF. CDR3 sequence (DNA): TGTGCCAGCAGCTTGGGTGCACTTAACTATGGCTACACCTTC. This chain joins TRBV5-6 and TRBJ1-2; D uncertain. CDR1 is SGHDT and CDR2 is YYEEEE in the germline V gene. Trimming took 0 bases from V and 1 from J, leaving 7 bases between them. This CDR3 comprises 14 residues.

The rearrangement uses TRBV11-3 and TRBJ2-1, with TRBD2 matching 13 bases. Germline-derived CDR1 and CDR2 are SGHNT and YENEEA. This CDR3 region has 15 residues. V trimming: 5 bases; J trimming: 2 bases; junction bases outside the gene matches: 0. The CDR3, as DNA: TGTGCCAGCAGCACTAGCGGGGGGGCCTACAATGAGCAGTTCTTC. The encoded protein is CASSTSGGAYNEQFF.

The chain has TRBV6-5 and TRBJ1-1; no clear D gene. Trimming took 9 bases from V and 1 from J, leaving 12 bases between them. The germline V gene encodes CDR1 MNHEY and CDR2 SVGAGI. The CDR3 is 13 residues long. The CDR3 DNA sequence: TGTGCCAGTTCGGGGAAGGCGAACACTGAAGCTTTCTTT. This translates into CASSGKANTEAFF.

The chain uses TRBV30 and TRBJ1-4, with D perhaps TRBD1 (6 bases). The CDR3 has 14 residues. The germline V gene encodes CDR1 GTSNPN and CDR2 SVGIG (reference sequence). Trimming took off 4 bases at V and 7 bases at J, with 16 bases between the two ends. In DNA form, the CDR3 reads TGTGCCTGGAAGGGTAAACAGGGTCTTGAAAAACTGTTTTTT. This encodes CAWKGKQGLEKLFF.

This clone was picked up one time. CDR3 coding DNA: TGTGCCAGCTCATTCGGGACAGGGGGGGGCAGTAACACTGAAGCTTTCTTT. It yields the protein CASSFGTGGGSNTEAFF. V and J are TRBV18 and TRBJ1-1, with 11 bases that match TRBD1. The CDR3 loop spans 17 amino acids. J lost 2 bases, V lost 5 bases, and 10 bases had no gene match. Germline lookup yields CDR1 KGHSH and CDR2 LQKENI.

The sample holds a few counts of this clone. This chain joins TRBV25-1 and TRBJ1-1, with 11 bases matching TRBD1. In germline, CDR1 is MGHDK, CDR2 SYGVNS. CDR3 length equals 16 residues. V shed 5 bases and J 2 bases; nucleotides not matched to a gene: 7. The DNA of the CDR3 is TGTGCCAGCAGTAAGTGGACAGGGGGCAGCAACACTGAAGCTTTCTTT. Protein: CASSKWTGGSNTEAFF.